These 5 T cell receptor beta chains were all obtained from the same sample, sequenced in a study of identical twins. From the 5' RACE reads, TCRdb called clonotypes with MiXCR, one entry per CDR3 protein. The sample holds 500,000 to 650,000 distinct CDR3 sequences, about 7.6% seen once. The sample also formed part of further work on yellow fever vaccine responses in identical twins.

The sequencing sample was made of PBMCs. The receptor source for this set is a woman between 18 and 29 years old in good health.

The chain recombines TRBV19 with TRBJ2-4, with TRBD1 identical over 8 bases. This CDR3 has 16 residues. V dropped 4 bases and J dropped 7; count of bases not matched to a gene: 12. The germline gives CDR1 LNHDA, CDR2 SQIVND (reference sequence). The CDR3 DNA reads as TGTGCCAGTAGTAAGCGTGCGGGACAGGTCTATAACATTCAGTACTTC. This sequence encodes CASSKRAGQVYNIQYF.

This clonotype was seen only a few times. The rearrangement joins TRBV10-3 to TRBJ2-2, with 10 positions matching TRBD2. With V trimmed by 6 bases and J by 3 bases, 19 bases remained unmatched. Per germline, CDR1 ENHRY and CDR2 SYGVKD. The CDR3 covers 20 residues. CDR3 residues: CAIRVPPRAGGRLDTGELFF. The CDR3 region has the DNA TGTGCCATCAGGGTCCCCCCTCGAGCGGGGGGGCGGCTGGACACCGGGGAGCTGTTTTTT.

This chain uses TRBV20-1 with TRBJ2-7; 9 nucleotides line up with TRBD2. The ends lost 3 bases at V and 6 bases at J; junction bases unmatched: 15. In germline, CDR1 is DFQATT, CDR2 SNEGSKA (reference sequence). This CDR3 has 16 residues. CDR3 coding DNA: TGCAGTGCTAGGCAAGCTCCGGTGCTAGCGGGATTCGAGCAGTACTTC. Translating it yields CSARQAPVLAGFEQYF.

This clonotype occurred many times. A read error is possible here, since a much larger clone lies one base away. The chain employs TRBV12-3 or TRBV12-4 and TRBJ1-1; the D is unclear. The CDR3 extends over 11 amino acids. V was shortened by 3 bases and J by 6 bases, with 5 bases between the two germline ends. CDR3 residues: CASSLGSEAFF. In DNA, the CDR3 is TGTGCCAGCAGTTTGGGGTCTGAAGCTTTCTTT.

The chain joins TRBV29-1 to TRBJ2-2; D possibly uses TRBD1 or TRBD2 (5 bases each). V was pared by 7 bases and J by 3 bases, with 18 bases between. The CDR3 spans 15 residues. Germline CDR1 is SQVTM and CDR2 is ANQGSEA. CDR3 loop: CSAGGGVGDTGELFF. The CDR3 DNA follows: TGCAGCGCTGGTGGGGGAGTCGGTGACACCGGGGAGCTGTTTTTT.